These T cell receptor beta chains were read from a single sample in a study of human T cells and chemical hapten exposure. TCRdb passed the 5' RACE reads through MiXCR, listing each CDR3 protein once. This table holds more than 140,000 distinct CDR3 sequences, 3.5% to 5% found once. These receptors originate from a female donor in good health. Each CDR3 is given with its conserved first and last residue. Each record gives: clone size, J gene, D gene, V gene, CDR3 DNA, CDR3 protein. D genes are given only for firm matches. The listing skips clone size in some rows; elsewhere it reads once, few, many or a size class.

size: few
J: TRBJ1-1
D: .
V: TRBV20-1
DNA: TGCAGTGCTAGAGGAGGGTACAGAGGATCCCAGAACACTGAAGCTTTCTTT
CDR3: CSARGGYRGSQNTEAFF

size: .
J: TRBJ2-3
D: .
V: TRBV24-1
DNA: TGTGCCACCAGTGATTCTCAGGGATGGGCAGATACGCAGTATTTT
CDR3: CATSDSQGWADTQYF

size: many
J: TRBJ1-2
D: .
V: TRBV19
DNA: TGTGCCAGTAGTAAATCAGGCCTTAACTATGGCTACACCTTC
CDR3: CASSKSGLNYGYTF

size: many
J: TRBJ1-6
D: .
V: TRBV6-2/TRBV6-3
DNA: TGTGCCAGCAACGGGGGATGGCCTTATAATTCACCCCTCCACTTT
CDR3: CASNGGWPYNSPLHF

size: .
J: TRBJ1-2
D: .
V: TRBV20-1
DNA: TGCAGTGCTAGAGATCAGGGCCTCTATGGCTACACCTTC
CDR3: CSARDQGLYGYTF

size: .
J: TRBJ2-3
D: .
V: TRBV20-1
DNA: TGCAGTGCTAATCCCCAGGGGACAGATACGCAGTATTTT
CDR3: CSANPQGTDTQYF

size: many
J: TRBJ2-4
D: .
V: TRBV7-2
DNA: TGTGCCAGCAGCTTAGGCCCTGGGCAGAAAAACATTCAGTACTTC
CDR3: CASSLGPGQKNIQYF

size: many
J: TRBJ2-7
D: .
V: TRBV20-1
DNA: TGCAGTGCTAGAGATGATCGGGGGACGGCCATCTCCTACGAGCAGTACTTC
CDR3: CSARDDRGTAISYEQYF

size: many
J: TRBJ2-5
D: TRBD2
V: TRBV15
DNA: TGTGCCACCAGCAGGGGACTAGCGGGGGGCCAAGAGACCCAGTACTTC
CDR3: CATSRGLAGGQETQYF

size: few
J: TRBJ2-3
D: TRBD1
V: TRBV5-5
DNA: TGTGCCAGCAGCTTGAACAGGGGCCGCACAGATACGCAGTATTTT
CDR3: CASSLNRGRTDTQYF

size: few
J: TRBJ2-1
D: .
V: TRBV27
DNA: TGTGCCAGCAGTTCCCTAAGGAGGGGGGGGTACAATGAGCAGTTCTTC
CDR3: CASSSLRRGGYNEQFF

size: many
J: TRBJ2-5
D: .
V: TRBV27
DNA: TGTGCCAGCAGTTCTTTGCCGGCCGAAGAGACCCAGTACTTC
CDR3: CASSSLPAEETQYF

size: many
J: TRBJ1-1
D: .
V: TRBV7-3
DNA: TGTGCCAGCAGCTCCTTCCCTCCACGGGGTAGGGACACTGAAGCTTTCTTT
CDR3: CASSSFPPRGRDTEAFF

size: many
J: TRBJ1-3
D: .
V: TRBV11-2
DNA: TGTGCCAGCAGCTTTGGATGGGCGAACTCTGGAAACACCATATATTTT
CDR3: CASSFGWANSGNTIYF

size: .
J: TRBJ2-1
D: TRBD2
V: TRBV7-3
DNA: TGTGCCAGCAGCTTACGGCCAGCGGGGGGGCGGGGTGAGCAGTTCTTC
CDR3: CASSLRPAGGRGEQFF

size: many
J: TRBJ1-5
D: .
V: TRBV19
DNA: TGTGCCAGCGGGAGGCAGCCCCAGCATTTT
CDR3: CASGRQPQHF

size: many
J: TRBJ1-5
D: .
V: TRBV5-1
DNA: TGCGCCAGCATGCAGTCCAGGGTACCCCAGCATTTT
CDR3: CASMQSRVPQHF

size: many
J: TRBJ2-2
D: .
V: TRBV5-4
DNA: TGTGCCACCAAAGGGCCGAACACCGGGGAGCTGTTTTTT
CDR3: CATKGPNTGELFF

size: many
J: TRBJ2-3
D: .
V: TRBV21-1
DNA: TGTGCCAGCAAGGGGATAGCGGGGCTTACAGATACGCAGTATTTT
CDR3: CASKGIAGLTDTQYF

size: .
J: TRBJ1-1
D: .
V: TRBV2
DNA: TGTGCCAGCAGTGAGCACACTGAAGCTTTCTTT
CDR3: CASSEHTEAFF

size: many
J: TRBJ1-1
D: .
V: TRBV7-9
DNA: TGTGCCAGCAGCTTAGTAGGGGGAGGCACTGAAGCTTTCTTT
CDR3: CASSLVGGGTEAFF

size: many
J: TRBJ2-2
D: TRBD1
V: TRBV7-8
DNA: TGTGCCAGCAGCTCAGATCCGGGACAGCTCACCGGGGAGCTGTTTTTT
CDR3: CASSSDPGQLTGELFF

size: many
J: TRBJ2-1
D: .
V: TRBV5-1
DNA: TGCGCCAGCAGCTTGACAGGGTCGAATATCGATGAGCAGTTCTTC
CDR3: CASSLTGSNIDEQFF

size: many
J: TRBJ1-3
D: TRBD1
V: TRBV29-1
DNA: TGCAGCGTTGCCGGACAGGGGTTCTCTGGAAACACCATATATTTT
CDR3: CSVAGQGFSGNTIYF

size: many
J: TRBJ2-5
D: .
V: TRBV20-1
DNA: TGCAGTGCGGTTCCGACAGTTATACTCCAAGAGACCCAGTACTTC
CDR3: CSAVPTVILQETQYF

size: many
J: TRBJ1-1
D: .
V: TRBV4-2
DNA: TGTGCCAGCAGCGCCACAGGGTTTCCTGAAGCTTTCTTT
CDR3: CASSATGFPEAFF

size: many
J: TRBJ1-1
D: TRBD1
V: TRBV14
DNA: TGTGCCAGCAGCCAAGATCTCCAAGTCGGACAGGGATCAAACACTGAAGCTTTCTTT
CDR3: CASSQDLQVGQGSNTEAFF

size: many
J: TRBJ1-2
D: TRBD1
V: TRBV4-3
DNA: TGCGCCAGCAGCCGAATAACACAGGGGGTTGGGGGCTACACCTTC
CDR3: CASSRITQGVGGYTF

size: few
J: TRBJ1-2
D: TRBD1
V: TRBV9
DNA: TGTGCCAGCAGCGCAGGGACAGACCTCAACTATGGCTACACCTTC
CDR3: CASSAGTDLNYGYTF

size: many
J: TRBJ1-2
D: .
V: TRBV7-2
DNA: TGTGCCAGCAGCTTAGCAAGGACAGATGGCTACACCTTC
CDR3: CASSLARTDGYTF

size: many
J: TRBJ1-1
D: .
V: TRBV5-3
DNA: TGTGCCAGATACCCCGGGCCAAGGGAATCCAAGAACACTGAAGCTTTCTTT
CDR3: CARYPGPRESKNTEAFF

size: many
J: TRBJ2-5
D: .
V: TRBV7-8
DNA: TGTGCCAGCAGCTTAATTATGTGGGACTACCAGGGGGAGACCCAGTACTTC
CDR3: CASSLIMWDYQGETQYF

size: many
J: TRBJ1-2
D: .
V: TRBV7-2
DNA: TGTGCCAGCAGCGGTGTGGGAAGCTATGGCTACACCTTC
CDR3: CASSGVGSYGYTF

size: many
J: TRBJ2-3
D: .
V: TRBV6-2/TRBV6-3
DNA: TGTGCCAGCAGTTCCGGACGGGAGAGCACAGATACGCAGTATTTT
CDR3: CASSSGRESTDTQYF

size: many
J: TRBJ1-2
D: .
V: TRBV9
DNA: TGTGCCAGCAGCGTAACCTCGGTTTCGGCGTCCGGCTACACCTTC
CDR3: CASSVTSVSASGYTF

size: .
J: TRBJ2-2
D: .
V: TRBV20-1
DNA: TGCAGTGCTAGAGTTCCAATTCACACAGGGTTTATGGACACCGGGGAGCTGTTTTTT
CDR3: CSARVPIHTGFMDTGELFF

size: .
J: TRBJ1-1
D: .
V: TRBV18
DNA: TGTGCCAGCTCACCAGTGCATGGGGGGCAAGCTTTCTTT
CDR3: CASSPVHGGQAFF

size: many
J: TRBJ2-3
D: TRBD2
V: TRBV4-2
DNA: TGTGCCAGCAGCCTTCAAGGTGGCGGGGGGCAACCAGATACGCAGTATTTT
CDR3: CASSLQGGGGQPDTQYF

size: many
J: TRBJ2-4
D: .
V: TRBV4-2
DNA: TGTGCCAGCAGCCAACCCAGCGGCGGAAACATTCAGTACTTC
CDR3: CASSQPSGGNIQYF

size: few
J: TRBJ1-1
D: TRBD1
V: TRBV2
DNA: TGTGCCAGCAGTAGTGGGACAGGGACCTGGGTCACTGAAGCTTTCTTT
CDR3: CASSSGTGTWVTEAFF

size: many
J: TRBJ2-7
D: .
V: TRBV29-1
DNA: TGCAGCGTTGAAGAAGTGAGGGCCATCTACGAGCAGTACTTC
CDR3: CSVEEVRAIYEQYF

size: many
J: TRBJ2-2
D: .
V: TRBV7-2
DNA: TGTGCCAGCAGCTGGCTAGGGAACACCGGGGAGCTGTTTTTT
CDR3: CASSWLGNTGELFF

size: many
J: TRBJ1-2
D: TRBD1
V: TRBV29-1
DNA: TGCAGCGCCACCCCCCCGGCAGGGGGATCCTATGGCTACACCTTC
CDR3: CSATPPAGGSYGYTF

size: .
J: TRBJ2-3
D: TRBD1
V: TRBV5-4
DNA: TGTGCCAGCAGCCAGGGGGTAGCAGATACGCAGTATTTT
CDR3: CASSQGVADTQYF

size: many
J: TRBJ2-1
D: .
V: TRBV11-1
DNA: TGTGCCAGCAGCCTCATGTCCCACAATGAGCAGTTCTTC
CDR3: CASSLMSHNEQFF

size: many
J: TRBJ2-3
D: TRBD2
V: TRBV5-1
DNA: TGCGCCAGCAGCTTGGTTCCTGGACTAGCGTCCCCAGATACGCAGTATTTT
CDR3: CASSLVPGLASPDTQYF

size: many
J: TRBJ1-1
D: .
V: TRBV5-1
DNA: TGCGCCAGCAGCCCCCCTTCGGGGGGGAACACTGAAGCTTTCTTT
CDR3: CASSPPSGGNTEAFF

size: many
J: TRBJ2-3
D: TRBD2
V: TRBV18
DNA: TGTGCCAGCTCACCGACTAGCGGGGGCCCCACGGATACGCAGTATTTT
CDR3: CASSPTSGGPTDTQYF

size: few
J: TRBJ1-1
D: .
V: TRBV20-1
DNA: TGCAGTGCTAGCTCCCGGGGTGCTATGGGGACTGAAGCTTTCTTT
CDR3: CSASSRGAMGTEAFF

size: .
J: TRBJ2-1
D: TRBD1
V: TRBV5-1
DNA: TGCGCCAGCAGCCCCAGGGGGATTGGGCAGTTCTTC
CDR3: CASSPRGIGQFF

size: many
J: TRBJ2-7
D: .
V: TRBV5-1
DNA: TGCGCCAGCAAAACAGAGGGAGCGTCCTACGAGCAGTACTTC
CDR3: CASKTEGASYEQYF

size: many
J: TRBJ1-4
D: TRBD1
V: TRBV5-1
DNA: TGCGCCAGCAGCACGGGACAGGGGGCGTATAATGAAAAACTGTTTTTT
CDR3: CASSTGQGAYNEKLFF

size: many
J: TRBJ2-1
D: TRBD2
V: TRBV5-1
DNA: TGCGCCAGCAGTTGGGCGGGGGGGGACAATGAGCAGTTCTTC
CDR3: CASSWAGGDNEQFF

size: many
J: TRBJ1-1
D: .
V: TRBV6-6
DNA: TGTGCCAGCAGTTATCCGGATAACACTGAATCTTTCTTT
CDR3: CASSYPDNTESFF

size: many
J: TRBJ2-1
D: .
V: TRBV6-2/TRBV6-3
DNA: TGTGCCAGCGGGGGGTGGACTGACCGCGGGGAGCAGTTCTTC
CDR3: CASGGWTDRGEQFF

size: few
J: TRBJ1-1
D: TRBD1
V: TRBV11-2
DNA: TGTGCCAGCAGCACCCGGACAGGGCTCCCCCCCACTGAAGCTTTCTTT
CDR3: CASSTRTGLPPTEAFF

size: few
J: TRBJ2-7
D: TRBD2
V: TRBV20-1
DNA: TGCAGTGCTAGAGATCTAAGGACTAGCGGGTACGAGCAGTACTTC
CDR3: CSARDLRTSGYEQYF